This TCR beta chain was recovered during a study of cytomegalovirus exposure and HLA in healthy donors. The CDR3 has 14 residues. The V gene's germline CDR1 is MNHEY and CDR2 SVGAGI. V shed 6 bases, J shed 6 bases, and the junction held 10 bases outside the gene matches. The PCR contained 60 Vbeta and 13 Jbeta primers. Sequencing used immunoSEQ multiplex PCR; TCRdb keeps in-frame clones, though not all of them. Here the sample spans 30,000 to 50,000 clones, almost 70% being singletons. The sample consisted of PBMCs. The clonotype was recovered from a man aged 35-49 years in good health and CMV-seronegative. The rearrangement joins TRBV6-5 to TRBJ2-7, with 8 bases aligning to TRBD1. The DNA of the CDR3 is TGTGCCAGCAGGGAGCGGACAGGGCTGGGCGAGCAGTACTTC. It is translated as CASRERTGLGEQYF.